Detailed here is one TCR beta chain. The antigen is unknown. The PCR ran on 60 Vbeta and 13 Jbeta primers. TCRdb's copy holds only in-frame clones and misses some; the assay was immunoSEQ multiplex PCR. This sample has about 41,000 clones, with over 70% found just once. These data come from a study of cytomegalovirus exposure and HLA in healthy donors. Whole-study findings and limits: The authors later found most CMV-associated TCR beta chains appeared HLA-restricted.

The V gene's germline CDR1 is MNHNS and CDR2 SASEGT. This CDR3 is 13 amino acids long. The V and J ends lost 6 bases and 5 bases, in that order; junction bases with no gene match: 7. The chain couples TRBV6-1 to TRBJ2-7, with 7 bases matching TRBD1. The source is a man aged 50 or older in good health and CMV-seronegative. Sequencing used PBMCs. In nucleotides, the CDR3 is TGTGCCAGCAGGGAGACAGGGATGGACGAGCAGTACTTC. This gives the protein CASRETGMDEQYF.